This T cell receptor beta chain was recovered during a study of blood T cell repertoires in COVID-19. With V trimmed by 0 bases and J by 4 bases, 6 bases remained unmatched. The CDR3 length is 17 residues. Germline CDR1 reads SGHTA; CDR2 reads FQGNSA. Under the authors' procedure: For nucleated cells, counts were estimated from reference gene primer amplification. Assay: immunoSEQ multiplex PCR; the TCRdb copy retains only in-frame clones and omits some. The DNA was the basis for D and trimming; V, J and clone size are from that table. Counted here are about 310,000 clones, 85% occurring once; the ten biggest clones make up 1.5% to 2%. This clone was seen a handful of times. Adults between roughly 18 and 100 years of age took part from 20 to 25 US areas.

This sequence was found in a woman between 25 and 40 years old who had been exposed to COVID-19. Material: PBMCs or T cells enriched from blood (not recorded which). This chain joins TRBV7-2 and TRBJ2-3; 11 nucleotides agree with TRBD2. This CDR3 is CASSLALAGGVPDTQYF. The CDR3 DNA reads TGTGCCAGCAGCTTAGCGCTAGCGGGGGGAGTCCCAGATACGCAGTATTTT.